This T cell receptor (beta chain) was sequenced in a study of memory CD4+ T cells and cytomegalovirus serostatus. Trimming shortened V by 5 bases and J by 5 bases, and 13 bases separated the two germline ends. The CDR3 is 13 residues long. Germline V CDR1 and CDR2: SGHVS, FQNEAQ. The sort gate was single viable CD3+CD4+CD8-CD45RO+ cells for memory CD4+ T cells. Total CD4+ T cells were enriched by CD4 positive selection. Per the study methods: Out-of-frame sequences were removed, leaving 2,204,828 distinct TCRbeta sequences. Measured with immunoSEQ multiplex PCR; TCRdb has only the in-frame clones, and not every one. V and J calls and clone size follow that table, whereas D and trimming were derived from the DNA. Of 61,000 or so clones listed, around 82% were seen once; the top ten hold around 0.51%.

The specimen sequenced was memory CD4+ T cells from blood. This receptor was obtained from an adult in good health and CMV-seronegative. Some clones in this sample may be carry-over from other donors' samples. The chain links TRBV7-8 to TRBJ2-7; D unclear. The CDR3 DNA follows: TGTGCCAGCAGCCCGCCTATCAAGGACGAGCAGTACTTC. It encodes CASSPPIKDEQYF.